Below are 14 T cell receptor beta chains sequenced from a single sample in a study of T cells in localized non-small cell lung cancer. This table comes from immunoSEQ multiplex PCR, and its TCRdb copy is limited to in-frame clones, with some not included. The sample lists fewer than 15,000 clones, 85% to 90% occurring once. This specimen consisted of peripheral blood, obtained before any cancer treatment. These receptors originate from a male donor aged 60 or over with stage III lung adenocarcinoma.

The chain couples TRBV19 to TRBJ1-5; D may be TRBD1 (6 bases). The CDR3 is 19 amino acids. Per the germline V gene, CDR1 is LNHDA and CDR2 is SQIVND (reference sequence). With 11 bases removed from V and 2 bases from J, the gap between germline ends came to 31 bases. CDR3 residues: CARRGGHTGGGWGNQPQHF. The CDR3 bases are TGTGCCCGTCGTGGGGGGCATACGGGGGGCGGGTGGGGCAATCAGCCCCAGCATTTT. The full variable domain, with the rest looked up from reference TRBV19 and TRBJ1-5, is DGGITQSPKYLFRKEGQNVTLSCEQNLNHDAMYWYRQDPGQGLRLIYYSQIVNDFQKGDIAEGYSVSREKKESFPLTVTSAQKNPTAFYLCARRGGHTGGGWGNQPQHFGDGTRLSIL.

CDR3 coding DNA: TGCGCCAGCAGCCAGGGCAACAGGGTTGCGAACACTGAAGCTTTCTTT. This gives the protein CASSQGNRVANTEAFF. The chain couples TRBV4-1 to TRBJ1-1, with a tentative D call TRBD1 (6 bases). Germline V gene sequence: CDR1 MGHRA, CDR2 YSYEKL. V lost 3 bases to trimming and J lost 1 base, with 15 bases between them. The CDR3 runs 16 residues.

The chain employs TRBV7-9 and TRBJ2-2; 10 bases map to TRBD2. Germline CDR1 SEHNR, CDR2 FQNEAQ (reference sequence). This CDR3 contains 17 residues. V lost 1 base and J lost 7; bases outside the gene matches: 9. CDR3 residues: CASSLVSLAGAVGELFF. The DNA of the CDR3 is TGTGCCAGCAGCTTAGTTAGTCTAGCGGGAGCGGTCGGGGAGCTGTTTTTT.

V and J are TRBV5-1 and TRBJ2-1, with D possibly TRBD2 on 5 matching bases. The CDR3 extends over 13 amino acids. Trimming removed 4 bases from V and 4 bases from J, with 9 bases in between. Germline CDR1 SGHRS, CDR2 YFSETQ. CDR3 loop: CASSPDSYNEQFF. CDR3 DNA: TGCGCCAGCAGCCCGGACTCGTACAATGAGCAGTTCTTC.

This clone was found a few times. This chain joins TRBV18 and TRBJ1-5; D possibly corresponds to TRBD1 (6 bases). Germline V gives CDR1 KGHSH, CDR2 LQKENI. The CDR3 covers 14 residues. V lost 6 bases and J 3 bases, leaving 12 bases between the germline ends. CDR3 amino acids: CASSSGGDNQPQHF. The CDR3 coding sequence is TGTGCCAGCTCTTCCGGGGGCGACAATCAGCCCCAGCATTTT.

This rearrangement joins TRBV7-9 to TRBJ1-2, with D unclear. Deletions cut 1 base from V and 7 bases from J, with 7 bases between. This CDR3 contains 12 residues. Germline V CDR1 and CDR2: SEHNR, FQNEAQ (reference sequence). In DNA form, the CDR3 reads TGTGCCAGCAGCTTAGATGGTGGTGGCTACACCTTC. This codes for CASSLDGGGYTF.

The V and J genes are TRBV6-5 and TRBJ1-1, with a weak D call TRBD1 (5 bases). The CDR3 sequence is 14 residues long. Trimming stripped 6 bases from V and 4 bases from J, with 15 bases between. Germline CDR1 and CDR2: MNHEY and SVGAGI. The CDR3 bases are TGTGCCAGCAGGGAGGACACCTGGGGCACTGAAGCTTTCTTT. It translates to CASREDTWGTEAFF.

The chain uses TRBV4-2 and TRBJ1-3; D not resolved. This CDR3 spans 18 amino acids. Between the trimmed V and J ends, which lost 2 bases and 5 bases, there was a span of 22 bases. Germline CDR1 LGHNA, CDR2 YNFKEQ. The CDR3 here is CASSQSTITGFSRNTIYF. For the CDR3, the DNA is TGTGCCAGCAGCCAATCTACTATCACGGGTTTTTCTAGAAACACCATATATTTT.

CDR3 in amino acids: CASGDGDASQGYTF. The CDR3 DNA is TGTGCCAGCGGGGACGGGGACGCATCGCAGGGCTACACCTTC. The V and J genes are TRBV5-5 and TRBJ1-2; D perhaps matches TRBD1 (5 bases). The CDR3 contains 14 residues. V gave up 7 bases and J gave up 8 bases, with 21 bases separating them. Germline assignment: CDR1 SGHKS and CDR2 YYEKEE (reference sequence).

This clone appeared a single time. V usage is TRBV29-1 and J usage is TRBJ2-1; 8 bases line up with TRBD2. Per the germline V gene, CDR1 is SQVTM and CDR2 is ANQGSEA. Trimming at V came to 4 bases and at J to 7 bases, leaving 9 bases not matched to a gene. CDR3 length: 14 residues. The CDR3 region has the DNA TGCAGCGTTGTCTGGGGGGCGGGAGGTAATGAGCAGTTCTTC. Its translation is CSVVWGAGGNEQFF.

CDR3 DNA sequence: TGTGCCAGCAGTTTGAATAGGGACAGGGTTAACGGCTACACCTTC. It yields the protein CASSLNRDRVNGYTF. J is TRBJ1-2 and V is TRBV27; TRBD1 matches 9 bases. Germline V gene sequence: CDR1 MNHEY, CDR2 SMNVEV (reference sequence). CDR3 length: 15 amino acids. The ends lost 3 bases at V and 8 bases at J; junction bases unmatched: 10.

This chain links TRBV20-1 with TRBJ2-5; D gene ambiguous. With 7 bases removed from V and 0 bases from J, the gap between germline ends came to 6 bases. Germline V lookup: CDR1 DFQATT, CDR2 SNEGSKA (reference sequence). CDR3 length: 11 residues. The CDR3 DNA follows: TGCAGTGGGGGAAACCAAGAGACCCAGTACTTC. This encodes CSGGNQETQYF.

V is TRBV5-4 and J is TRBJ2-3; D gene ambiguous. The CDR3 is 16 residues long. Trimming took off 4 bases at V and 1 base at J, with 16 bases between the two ends. Germline V lookup: CDR1 SGHNT, CDR2 YYREEE (reference sequence). CDR3 coding DNA: TGTGCCAGCAGCGTCCGGACCGCTCTCGGCACAGATACGCAGTATTTT. Encoded protein: CASSVRTALGTDTQYF.

The chain carries TRBV10-1 and TRBJ2-5; D is unclear. CDR1 is WNHNN and CDR2 is SYGVQD in the germline V gene (reference sequence). V was cut by 5 bases and J by 5 bases, with 12 bases left in between. This CDR3 comprises 13 residues. The chain's CDR3 is CASSHNPLETQYF. DNA of the CDR3: TGCGCCAGCAGTCACAATCCACTCGAGACCCAGTACTTC.